Listed below are T cell receptor beta chains from one sample, sequenced in a study of T cell responses to AZD1222 COVID-19 vaccine. Method: immunoSEQ multiplex PCR; TCRdb's copy keeps in-frame clones and lacks some. The sample holds about 150,000 clones, 80% to 95% seen once. Here the sequenced sample was peripheral blood, taken on day 0 of AZD1222 vaccination. These receptors originate from an adult in good health. The CDR3 runs from the conserved cysteine through the conserved F or W. The order of the fields is J gene, D gene, V gene, CDR3 length, clone size, CDR3 DNA, CDR3 protein. The D gene is left open where the match is weak. Size is stated for part of the rows, as once, few or many counts, or as a class when the clone is expanded.

J gene: TRBJ2-6
D gene: TRBD1
V gene: TRBV3-1/TRBV3-2
CDR3 length: 22
clone size: .
CDR3 DNA: TGTGCCAGCAGCCCGGGTATGGGACAGGGGGCCCTGGGCATCCCTGGGGCCAACGTCCTGACTTTC
CDR3 protein: CASSPGMGQGALGIPGANVLTF

J gene: TRBJ1-2
D gene: TRBD1
V gene: TRBV19
CDR3 length: 12
clone size: .
CDR3 DNA: TGTGCCAGTAGTGGGACAGACTATGGCTACACCTTC
CDR3 protein: CASSGTDYGYTF

J gene: TRBJ1-6
D gene: .
V gene: TRBV30
CDR3 length: 13
clone size: .
CDR3 DNA: TGTGCCTGGTATCGGGGCGGGGGGGTCCCCCTCCACTTT
CDR3 protein: CAWYRGGGVPLHF

J gene: TRBJ1-1
D gene: .
V gene: TRBV3-1/TRBV3-2
CDR3 length: 19
clone size: .
CDR3 DNA: TGTGCCAGCAGCCAAGGGCGGATCGGGAGTTGGGATTCATACACTGAAGCTTTCTTT
CDR3 protein: CASSQGRIGSWDSYTEAFF

J gene: TRBJ1-6
D gene: .
V gene: TRBV6-5
CDR3 length: 13
clone size: .
CDR3 DNA: TGTGCCAGCAGTTACTCGAATAATTCACCCCTCCACTTT
CDR3 protein: CASSYSNNSPLHF

J gene: TRBJ2-7
D gene: TRBD1
V gene: TRBV23-1
CDR3 length: 14
clone size: .
CDR3 DNA: TGCGCCAGCAGTCGTTGGACAGGGGGCTTCGAGCAGTACTTC
CDR3 protein: CASSRWTGGFEQYF

J gene: TRBJ1-6
D gene: .
V gene: TRBV2
CDR3 length: 18
clone size: .
CDR3 DNA: TGTGCCAGCAGTGAAGGGCCCGGCGGGAGCTCCTATAATTCACCCCTCCACTTT
CDR3 protein: CASSEGPGGSSYNSPLHF

J gene: TRBJ2-7
D gene: .
V gene: TRBV27
CDR3 length: 16
clone size: .
CDR3 DNA: TGTGCCAGCAGTTATGGGCCGAGTGACAGCGCCTACGAGCAGTACTTC
CDR3 protein: CASSYGPSDSAYEQYF

J gene: TRBJ2-4
D gene: .
V gene: TRBV7-8
CDR3 length: 16
clone size: .
CDR3 DNA: TGTGCCAGCAGCTCGTACACGGGAACGGCCAAAAACATTCAGTACTTC
CDR3 protein: CASSSYTGTAKNIQYF

J gene: TRBJ1-5
D gene: .
V gene: TRBV10-3
CDR3 length: 13
clone size: .
CDR3 DNA: TGTGCCATCGGTGGGGGCGAGAATCAGCCCCAGCATTTT
CDR3 protein: CAIGGGENQPQHF

J gene: TRBJ1-4
D gene: .
V gene: TRBV4-1
CDR3 length: 13
clone size: .
CDR3 DNA: TGCGCCAGCAGCCAATTACAAAGTGAGAGGCTGTTTTTT
CDR3 protein: CASSQLQSERLFF

J gene: TRBJ2-5
D gene: TRBD1
V gene: TRBV5-1
CDR3 length: 14
clone size: .
CDR3 DNA: TGCGCCAGCAGCGCGGACAGGTTTCAAGAGACCCAGTACTTC
CDR3 protein: CASSADRFQETQYF

J gene: TRBJ2-2
D gene: .
V gene: TRBV6-6
CDR3 length: 12
clone size: .
CDR3 DNA: TGTGCCAGCAGCCCAAACACCGGGGAGCTGTTTTTT
CDR3 protein: CASSPNTGELFF

J gene: TRBJ2-1
D gene: .
V gene: TRBV6-6
CDR3 length: 15
clone size: .
CDR3 DNA: TGTGCCAGCAGTTACTCTTCAACCTACTACAATGAGCAGTTCTTC
CDR3 protein: CASSYSSTYYNEQFF

J gene: TRBJ2-3
D gene: TRBD2
V gene: TRBV3-1/TRBV3-2
CDR3 length: 15
clone size: .
CDR3 DNA: TGTGCCAGCAGCCCTACTAGCGGCAGCACAGATACGCAGTATTTT
CDR3 protein: CASSPTSGSTDTQYF

J gene: TRBJ2-3
D gene: .
V gene: TRBV6-5
CDR3 length: 15
clone size: .
CDR3 DNA: TGTGCCAGCAGTTACGGGACCCCTAGCACAGATACGCAGTATTTT
CDR3 protein: CASSYGTPSTDTQYF

J gene: TRBJ2-4
D gene: .
V gene: TRBV12-3/TRBV12-4
CDR3 length: 10
clone size: .
CDR3 DNA: TGTGCCAGCGGGGGCGAATTTCAGTACTTC
CDR3 protein: CASGGEFQYF

J gene: TRBJ2-7
D gene: TRBD2
V gene: TRBV5-1
CDR3 length: 14
clone size: once
CDR3 DNA: TGCGCCAGCAGCCCGGGGGGGGCTAGCGAGGAGCAGTACTTC
CDR3 protein: CASSPGGASEEQYF

J gene: TRBJ1-1
D gene: .
V gene: TRBV27
CDR3 length: 12
clone size: once
CDR3 DNA: TGTGCCAGCAGTTTTTTGGGGGGTGCAGCTTTCTTT
CDR3 protein: CASSFLGGAAFF

J gene: TRBJ2-3
D gene: TRBD2
V gene: TRBV5-4
CDR3 length: 15
clone size: .
CDR3 DNA: TGTGCCAGCAAAACTAGCGGGGGGCAGGGAGATACGCAGTATTTT
CDR3 protein: CASKTSGGQGDTQYF

J gene: TRBJ1-3
D gene: TRBD1
V gene: TRBV9
CDR3 length: 16
clone size: once
CDR3 DNA: TGTGCCAGCAGCGTAGCGATCGGGACAGGTGGAAACACCATATATTTT
CDR3 protein: CASSVAIGTGGNTIYF

J gene: TRBJ2-4
D gene: .
V gene: TRBV6-5
CDR3 length: 12
clone size: once
CDR3 DNA: TGTGCCAGCAGTTCACAGAGAAACATTCAGTACTTC
CDR3 protein: CASSSQRNIQYF

J gene: TRBJ1-1
D gene: TRBD1
V gene: TRBV11-2
CDR3 length: 16
clone size: once
CDR3 DNA: TGTGCCAGCAGCTTACCGCACTACAGGGGTGGCACTGAAGCTTTCTTT
CDR3 protein: CASSLPHYRGGTEAFF

J gene: TRBJ2-7
D gene: .
V gene: TRBV12-3/TRBV12-4
CDR3 length: 13
clone size: .
CDR3 DNA: TGTGCCAGCAGTTTTCGGTATTCCTACGAGCAGTACTTC
CDR3 protein: CASSFRYSYEQYF